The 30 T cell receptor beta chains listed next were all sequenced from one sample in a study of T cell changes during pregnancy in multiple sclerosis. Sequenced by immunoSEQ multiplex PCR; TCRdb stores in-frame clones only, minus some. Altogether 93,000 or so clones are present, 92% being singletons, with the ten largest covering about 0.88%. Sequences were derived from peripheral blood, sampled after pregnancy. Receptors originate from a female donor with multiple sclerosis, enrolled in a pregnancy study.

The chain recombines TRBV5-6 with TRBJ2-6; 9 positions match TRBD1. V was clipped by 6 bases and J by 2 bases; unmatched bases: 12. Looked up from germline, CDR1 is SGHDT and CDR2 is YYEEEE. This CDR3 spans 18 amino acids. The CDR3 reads CASTSLGQGSPGANVLTF. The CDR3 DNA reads TGTGCCAGCACCTCCCTGGGACAGGGTTCCCCTGGGGCCAACGTCCTGACTTTC. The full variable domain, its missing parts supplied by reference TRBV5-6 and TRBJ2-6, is DAGVTQSPTHLIKTRGQQVTLRCSPKSGHDTVSWYQQALGQGPQFIFQYYEEEERQRGNFPDRFSGHQFPNYSSELNVNALLLGDSALYLCASTSLGQGSPGANVLTFGAGSRLTVL.

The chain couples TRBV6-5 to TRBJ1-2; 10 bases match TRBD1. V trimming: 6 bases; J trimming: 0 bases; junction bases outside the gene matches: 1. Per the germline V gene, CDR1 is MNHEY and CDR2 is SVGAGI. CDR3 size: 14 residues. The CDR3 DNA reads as TGTGCCAGCAGGGGACAGGGGCCTAACTATGGCTACACCTTC. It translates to CASRGQGPNYGYTF.

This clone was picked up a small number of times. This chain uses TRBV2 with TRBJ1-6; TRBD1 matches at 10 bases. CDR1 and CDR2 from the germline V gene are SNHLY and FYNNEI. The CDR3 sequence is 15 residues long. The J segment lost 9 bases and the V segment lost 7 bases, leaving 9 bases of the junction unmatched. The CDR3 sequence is CASILSRDRGSPLHF. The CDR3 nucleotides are TGTGCCAGCATTCTTTCCCGGGACAGGGGTTCACCCCTCCACTTT.

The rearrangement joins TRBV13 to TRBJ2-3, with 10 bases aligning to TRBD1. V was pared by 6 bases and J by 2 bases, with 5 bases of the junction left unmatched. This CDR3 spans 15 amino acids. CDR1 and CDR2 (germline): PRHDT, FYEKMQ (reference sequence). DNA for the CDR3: TGTGCCAGCAGTCGTGACAGGGGGCTCACAGATACGCAGTATTTT. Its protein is CASSRDRGLTDTQYF.

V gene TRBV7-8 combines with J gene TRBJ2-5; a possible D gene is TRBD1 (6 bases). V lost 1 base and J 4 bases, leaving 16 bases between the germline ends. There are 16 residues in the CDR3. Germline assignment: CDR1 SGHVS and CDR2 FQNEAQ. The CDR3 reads CASSLERVVRGETQYF. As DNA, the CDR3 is TGTGCCAGCAGCTTAGAGAGGGTCGTCAGGGGAGAGACCCAGTACTTC.

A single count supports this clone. This CDR3 is CASSLDSWASGTSTDTQYF. CDR3 nucleotides: TGTGCCAGCAGCTTAGATAGTTGGGCTAGCGGGACCAGCACAGATACGCAGTATTTT. V and J are TRBV11-2 and TRBJ2-3, with 9 bases aligning to TRBD2. CDR1 SGHAT and CDR2 FQNNGV come from the germline V gene. The CDR3 totals 19 residues. V was pared by 0 bases and J by 0 bases, with 10 bases of the junction left unmatched.

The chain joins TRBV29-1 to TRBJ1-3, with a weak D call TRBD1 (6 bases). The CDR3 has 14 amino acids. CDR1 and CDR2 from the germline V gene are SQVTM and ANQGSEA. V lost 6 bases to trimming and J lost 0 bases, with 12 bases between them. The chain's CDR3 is CSVTGRYSGNTIYF. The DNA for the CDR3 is TGCAGCGTGACAGGAAGATACTCTGGAAACACCATATATTTT.

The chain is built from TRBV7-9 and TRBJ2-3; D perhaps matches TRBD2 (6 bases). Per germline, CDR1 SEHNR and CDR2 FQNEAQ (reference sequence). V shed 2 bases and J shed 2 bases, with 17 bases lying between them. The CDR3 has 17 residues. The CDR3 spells CASSLIPASASTDTQYF. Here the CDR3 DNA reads TGTGCCAGCAGCTTAATTCCGGCTAGCGCTTCCACAGATACGCAGTATTTT.

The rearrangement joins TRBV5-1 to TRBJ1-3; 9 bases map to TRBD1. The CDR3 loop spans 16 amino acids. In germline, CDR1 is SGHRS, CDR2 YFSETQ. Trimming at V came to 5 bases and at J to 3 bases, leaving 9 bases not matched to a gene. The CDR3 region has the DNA TGCGCCAGCAGTCGTACCGGGACAGGGCTTGGAAACACCATATATTTT. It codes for CASSRTGTGLGNTIYF. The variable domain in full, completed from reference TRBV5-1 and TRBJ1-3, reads KAGVTQTPRYLIKTRGQQVTLSCSPISGHRSVSWYQQTPGQGLQFLFEYFSETQRNKGNFPGRFSGRQFSNSRSEMNVSTLELGDSALYLCASSRTGTGLGNTIYFGEGSWLTVV.

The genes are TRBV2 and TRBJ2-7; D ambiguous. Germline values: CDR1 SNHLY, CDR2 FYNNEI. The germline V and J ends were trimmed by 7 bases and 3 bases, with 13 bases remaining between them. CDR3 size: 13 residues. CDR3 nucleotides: TGTGCCAGCAAGAGAACTCTGCTCTACGAGCAGTACTTC. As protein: CASKRTLLYEQYF. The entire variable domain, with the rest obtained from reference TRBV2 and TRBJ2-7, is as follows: EPEVTQTPSHQVTQMGQEVILRCVPISNHLYFYWYRQILGQKVEFLVSFYNNEISEKSEIFDDQFSVERPDGSNFTLKIRSTKLEDSAMYFCASKRTLLYEQYFGPGTRLTVT.

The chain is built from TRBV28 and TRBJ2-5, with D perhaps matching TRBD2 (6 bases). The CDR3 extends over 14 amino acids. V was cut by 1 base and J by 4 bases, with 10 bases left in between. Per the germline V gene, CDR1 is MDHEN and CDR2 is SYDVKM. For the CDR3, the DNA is TGTGCCAGCAGTTTATCCGGGGGTCCAGAGACCCAGTACTTC. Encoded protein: CASSLSGGPETQYF.

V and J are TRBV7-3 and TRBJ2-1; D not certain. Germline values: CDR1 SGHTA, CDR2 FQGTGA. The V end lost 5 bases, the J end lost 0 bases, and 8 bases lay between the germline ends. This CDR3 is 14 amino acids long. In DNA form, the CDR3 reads TGTGCCAGCAGCGAGAGTTTCTCCTACAATGAGCAGTTCTTC. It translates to CASSESFSYNEQFF.

In DNA, the CDR3 is TGTGCCAGCAGTTTAGATAGCGGGAGCTACAATGAGCAGTTCTTC. This codes for CASSLDSGSYNEQFF. The J gene is TRBJ2-1, the V gene TRBV27; 9 bases align to TRBD2. In germline, CDR1 is MNHEY, CDR2 SMNVEV (reference sequence). With V trimmed by 2 bases and J by 3 bases, 2 bases remained unmatched. This CDR3 contains 15 residues.

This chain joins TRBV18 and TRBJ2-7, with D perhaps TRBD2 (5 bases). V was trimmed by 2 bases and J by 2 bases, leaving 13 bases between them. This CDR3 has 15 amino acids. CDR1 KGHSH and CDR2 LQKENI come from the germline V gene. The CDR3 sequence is CASSPNNIATYEQYF. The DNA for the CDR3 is TGTGCCAGCTCACCAAATAACATAGCGACCTACGAGCAGTACTTC.

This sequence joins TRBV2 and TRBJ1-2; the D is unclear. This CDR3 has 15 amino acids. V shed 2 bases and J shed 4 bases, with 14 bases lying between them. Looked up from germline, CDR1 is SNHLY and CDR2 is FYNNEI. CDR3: CASSENRKTTYGYTF. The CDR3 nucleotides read TGTGCCAGCAGTGAAAACCGAAAGACTACCTATGGCTACACCTTC.

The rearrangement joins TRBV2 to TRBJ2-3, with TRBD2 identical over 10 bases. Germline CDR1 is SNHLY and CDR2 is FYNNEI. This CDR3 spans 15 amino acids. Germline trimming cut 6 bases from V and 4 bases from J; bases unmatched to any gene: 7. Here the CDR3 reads CASRTAGGYPDTQYF. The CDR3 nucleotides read TGTGCCAGCAGGACAGCGGGGGGGTACCCAGATACGCAGTATTTT.

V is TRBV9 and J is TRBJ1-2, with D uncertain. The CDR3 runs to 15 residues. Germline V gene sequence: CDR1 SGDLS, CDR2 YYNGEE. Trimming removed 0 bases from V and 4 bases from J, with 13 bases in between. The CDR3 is CASSVGGGLGYGYTF. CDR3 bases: TGTGCCAGCAGCGTAGGTGGCGGGCTCGGCTATGGCTACACCTTC.

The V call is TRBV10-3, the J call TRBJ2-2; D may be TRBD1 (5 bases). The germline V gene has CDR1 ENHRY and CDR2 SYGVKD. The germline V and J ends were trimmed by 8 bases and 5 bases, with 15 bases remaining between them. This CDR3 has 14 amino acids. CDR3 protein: CAIGGAGKTGELFF. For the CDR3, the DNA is TGTGCCATCGGCGGTGCAGGGAAAACCGGGGAGCTGTTTTTT.

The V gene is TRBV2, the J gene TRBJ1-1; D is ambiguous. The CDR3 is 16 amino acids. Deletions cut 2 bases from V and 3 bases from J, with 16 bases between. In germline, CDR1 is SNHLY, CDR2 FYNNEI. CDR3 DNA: TGTGCCAGCAGTGAATTCCCTCTAGAGGCCTACACTGAAGCTTTCTTT. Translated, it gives CASSEFPLEAYTEAFF.

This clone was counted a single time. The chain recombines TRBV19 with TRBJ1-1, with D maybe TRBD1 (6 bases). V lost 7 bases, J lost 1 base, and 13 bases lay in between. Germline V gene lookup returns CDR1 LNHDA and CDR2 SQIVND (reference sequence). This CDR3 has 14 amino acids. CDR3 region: CASTPGDTNTEAFF. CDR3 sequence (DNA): TGTGCCAGTACCCCTGGGGACACGAACACTGAAGCTTTCTTT.

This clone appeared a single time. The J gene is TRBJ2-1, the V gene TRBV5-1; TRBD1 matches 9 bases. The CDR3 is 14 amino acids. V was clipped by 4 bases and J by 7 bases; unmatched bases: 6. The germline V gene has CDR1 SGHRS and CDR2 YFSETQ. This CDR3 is CASSPTGGSNEQFF. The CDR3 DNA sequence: TGCGCCAGCAGCCCGACAGGGGGAAGTAATGAGCAGTTCTTC.

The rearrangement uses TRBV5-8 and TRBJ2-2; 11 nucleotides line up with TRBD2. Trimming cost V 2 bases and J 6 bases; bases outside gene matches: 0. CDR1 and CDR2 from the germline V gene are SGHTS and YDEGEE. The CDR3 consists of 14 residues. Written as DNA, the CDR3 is TGTGCCAGCAGCTTTAGCGGGAGGGCCGGGGAGCTGTTTTTT. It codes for CASSFSGRAGELFF.

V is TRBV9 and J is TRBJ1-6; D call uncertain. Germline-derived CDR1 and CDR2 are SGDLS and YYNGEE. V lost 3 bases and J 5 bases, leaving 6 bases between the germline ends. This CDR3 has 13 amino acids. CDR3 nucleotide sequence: TGTGCCAGCAGCGAGGGAGATAATTCACCCCTCCACTTT. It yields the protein CASSEGDNSPLHF. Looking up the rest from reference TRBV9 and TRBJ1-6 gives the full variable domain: DSGVTQTPKHLITATGQRVTLRCSPRSGDLSVYWYQQSLDQGLQFLIQYYNGEERAKGNILERFSAQQFPDLHSELNLSSLELGDSALYFCASSEGDNSPLHFGNGTRLTVT.

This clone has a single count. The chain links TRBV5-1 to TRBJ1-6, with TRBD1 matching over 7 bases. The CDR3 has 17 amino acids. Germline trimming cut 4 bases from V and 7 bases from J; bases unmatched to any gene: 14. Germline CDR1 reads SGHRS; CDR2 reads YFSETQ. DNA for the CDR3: TGCGCCAGCAGCATGGCAGGGGGGATGAGTGAGAATTCACCCCTCCACTTT. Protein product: CASSMAGGMSENSPLHF.

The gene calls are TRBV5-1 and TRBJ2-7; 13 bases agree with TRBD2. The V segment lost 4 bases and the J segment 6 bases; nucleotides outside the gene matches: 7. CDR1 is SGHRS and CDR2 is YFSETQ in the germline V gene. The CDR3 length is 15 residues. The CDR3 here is CASSGGTSGTPEQYF. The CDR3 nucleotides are TGCGCCAGCAGCGGGGGGACTAGCGGGACTCCCGAGCAGTACTTC.

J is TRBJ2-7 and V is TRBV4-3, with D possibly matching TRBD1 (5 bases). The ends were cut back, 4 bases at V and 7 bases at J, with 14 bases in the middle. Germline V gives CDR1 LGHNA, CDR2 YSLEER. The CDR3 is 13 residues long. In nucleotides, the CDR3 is TGCGCCAGCAGCCGAGTCGCAGGGTTTGAGCAGTACTTC. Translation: CASSRVAGFEQYF.

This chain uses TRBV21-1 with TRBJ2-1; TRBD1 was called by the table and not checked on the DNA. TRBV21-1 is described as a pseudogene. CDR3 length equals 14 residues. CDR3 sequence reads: CASGPTGDDNEQFF. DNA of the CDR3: TGTGCCAGCGGACCCACAGGAGACGACAATGAGCAGTTCTTC.

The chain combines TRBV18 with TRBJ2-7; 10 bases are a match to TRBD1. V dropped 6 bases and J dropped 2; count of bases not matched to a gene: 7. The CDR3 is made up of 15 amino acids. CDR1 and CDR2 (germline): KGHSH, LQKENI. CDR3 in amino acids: CASSQGQGPPYEQYF. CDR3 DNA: TGTGCCAGCTCGCAGGGACAGGGGCCCCCCTACGAGCAGTACTTC. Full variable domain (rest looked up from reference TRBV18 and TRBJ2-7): NAGVMQNPRHLVRRRGQEARLRCSPMKGHSHVYWYRQLPEEGLKFMVYLQKENIIDESGMPKERFSAEFPKEGPSILRIQQVVRGDSAAYFCASSQGQGPPYEQYFGPGTRLTVT.

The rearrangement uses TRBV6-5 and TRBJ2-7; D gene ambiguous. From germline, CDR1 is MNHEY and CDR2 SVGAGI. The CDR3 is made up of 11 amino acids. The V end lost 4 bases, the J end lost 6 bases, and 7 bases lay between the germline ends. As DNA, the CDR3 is TGTGCCAGCAGTTTTCTCGGCGAGCAGTACTTC. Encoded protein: CASSFLGEQYF.

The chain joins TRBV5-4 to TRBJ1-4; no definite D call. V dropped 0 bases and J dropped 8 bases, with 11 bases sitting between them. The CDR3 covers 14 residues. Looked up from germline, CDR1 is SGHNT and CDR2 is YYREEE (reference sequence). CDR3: CASSLGGREEKLFF. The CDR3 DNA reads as TGTGCCAGCAGCTTGGGAGGGAGAGAAGAAAAACTGTTTTTT.